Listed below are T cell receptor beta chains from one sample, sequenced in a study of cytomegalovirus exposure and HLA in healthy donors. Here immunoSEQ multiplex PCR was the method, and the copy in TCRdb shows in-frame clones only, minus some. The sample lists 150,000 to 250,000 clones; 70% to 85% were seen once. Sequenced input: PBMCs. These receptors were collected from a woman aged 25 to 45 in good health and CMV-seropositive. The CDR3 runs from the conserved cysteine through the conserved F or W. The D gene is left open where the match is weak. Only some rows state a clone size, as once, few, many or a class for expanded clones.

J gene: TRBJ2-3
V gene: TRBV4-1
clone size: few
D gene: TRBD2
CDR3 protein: CASSRTSGGEDTQYF
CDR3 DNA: TGCGCCAGCAGCAGGACTAGCGGGGGGGAGGATACGCAGTATTTT

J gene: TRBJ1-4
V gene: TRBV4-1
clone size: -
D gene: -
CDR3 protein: CASSPRWGEVGEKLFF
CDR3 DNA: TGCGCCAGCAGCCCCCGGTGGGGCGAGGTCGGAGAAAAACTGTTTTTT

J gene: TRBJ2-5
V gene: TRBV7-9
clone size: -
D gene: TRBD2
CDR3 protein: CASSPGWGLREGRETQYF
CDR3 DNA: TGTGCCAGCAGCCCAGGCTGGGGATTACGGGAGGGCCGGGAGACCCAGTACTTC

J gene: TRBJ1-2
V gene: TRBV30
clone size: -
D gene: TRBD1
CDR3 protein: CAWARQGAPGNYGYTF
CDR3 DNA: TGTGCCTGGGCAAGACAGGGGGCGCCGGGAAACTATGGCTACACCTTC

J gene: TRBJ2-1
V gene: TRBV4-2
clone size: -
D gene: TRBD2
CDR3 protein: CASSQESLAASYNEQFF
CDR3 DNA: TGTGCCAGCAGCCAGGAGTCACTAGCGGCCTCCTACAATGAGCAGTTCTTC

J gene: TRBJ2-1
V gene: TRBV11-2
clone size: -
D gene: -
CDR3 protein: CASRHPSESYNEQFF
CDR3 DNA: TGTGCCAGCAGACACCCTAGCGAGTCCTACAATGAGCAGTTCTTC

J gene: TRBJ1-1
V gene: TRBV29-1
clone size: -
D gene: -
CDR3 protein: CSVRQRIGNTEAFF
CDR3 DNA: TGCAGCGTTCGACAGAGAATTGGGAACACTGAAGCTTTCTTT

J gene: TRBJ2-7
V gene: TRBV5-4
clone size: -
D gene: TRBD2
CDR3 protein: CASSYEFSGRGDEQYF
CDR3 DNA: TGTGCCAGCAGCTATGAATTCAGCGGGAGAGGCGACGAGCAGTACTTC

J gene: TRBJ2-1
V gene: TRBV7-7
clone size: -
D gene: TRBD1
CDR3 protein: CASSAGQAGEQFF
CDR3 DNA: TGTGCCAGCAGCGCGGGACAGGCCGGGGAGCAGTTCTTC

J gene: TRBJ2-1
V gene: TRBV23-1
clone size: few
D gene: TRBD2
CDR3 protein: CASSQSPSFSGRINEQFF
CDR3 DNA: TGCGCCAGCAGTCAATCTCCCTCCTTTAGCGGGAGGATCAATGAGCAGTTCTTC

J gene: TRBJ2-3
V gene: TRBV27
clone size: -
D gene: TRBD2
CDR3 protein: CASSLFRLAGGPGTDTQYF
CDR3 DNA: TGTGCCAGCAGTTTATTCCGACTAGCGGGAGGACCTGGGACAGATACGCAGTATTTT

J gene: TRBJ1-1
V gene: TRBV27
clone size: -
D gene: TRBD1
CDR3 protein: CASSPGQGVEAFF
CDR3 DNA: TGTGCCAGCAGCCCGGGACAGGGAGTCGAAGCTTTCTTT

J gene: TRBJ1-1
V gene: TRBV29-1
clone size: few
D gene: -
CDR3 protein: CSAHASDSMNTEAFF
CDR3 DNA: TGCAGCGCTCACGCAAGCGACAGCATGAACACTGAAGCTTTCTTT

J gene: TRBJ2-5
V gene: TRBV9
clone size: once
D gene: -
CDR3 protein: CASSEGDVLRPQYF
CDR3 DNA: TGTGCCAGCAGCGAGGGGGACGTATTGAGGCCCCAGTACTTC

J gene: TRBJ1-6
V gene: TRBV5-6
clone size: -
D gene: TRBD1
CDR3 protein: CASSRTGHPPLHF
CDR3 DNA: TGTGCCAGCAGTCGGACAGGCCACCCACCCCTCCACTTT

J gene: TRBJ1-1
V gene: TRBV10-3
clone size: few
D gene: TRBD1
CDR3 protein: CAIRRQGAEAFF
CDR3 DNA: TGTGCCATCCGTAGACAGGGGGCTGAAGCTTTCTTT

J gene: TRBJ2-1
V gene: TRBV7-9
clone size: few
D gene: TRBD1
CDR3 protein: CASSPKAGTAFNNEQFF
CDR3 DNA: TGTGCCAGCAGCCCAAAAGCCGGGACAGCATTTAACAATGAGCAGTTCTTC